This TCR beta chain comes out of a study of T-cell reconstitution after alpha-beta-depleted transplantation in children. General study findings and limits: Certain patients had high TCRbeta diversity at day 60, and it came from recipient T cells and thymic progenitors that survived. From newly produced T cells came most of the T-cell counts and diversity one year after transplant. Where alpha-beta T cells came from about two months after transplant was reportedly several hundred expanded graft clones.

Preparation of the TCRbeta library used unique molecular identifiers. TCRdb itself ran the PCR reads through MiXCR, one entry per CDR3 protein. Of more than 200,000 distinct CDR3 sequences listed, roughly a quarter are singletons. Germline CDR1 is SGHRS and CDR2 is YFSETQ. The trim removed 6 bases at V and 3 bases at J, leaving 11 bases unmatched. The length of the CDR3 is 16 residues. The sample holds a few counts of this clonotype. No antigen is known for it. The chain employs TRBV5-1 and TRBJ2-3; 9 bases are shared with TRBD2. The specimen was PBMCs, collected before TCRalphabeta/CD19-depleted stem cell transplant. The clonotype was recovered from a girl aged 2 to 10 with Fanconi anemia, due to receive a stem cell transplant. The CDR3 sequence is CASTLLAGGYTDTQYF. CDR3 sequence (DNA): TGCGCCAGCACCCTACTAGCGGGCGGCTATACAGATACGCAGTATTTT.